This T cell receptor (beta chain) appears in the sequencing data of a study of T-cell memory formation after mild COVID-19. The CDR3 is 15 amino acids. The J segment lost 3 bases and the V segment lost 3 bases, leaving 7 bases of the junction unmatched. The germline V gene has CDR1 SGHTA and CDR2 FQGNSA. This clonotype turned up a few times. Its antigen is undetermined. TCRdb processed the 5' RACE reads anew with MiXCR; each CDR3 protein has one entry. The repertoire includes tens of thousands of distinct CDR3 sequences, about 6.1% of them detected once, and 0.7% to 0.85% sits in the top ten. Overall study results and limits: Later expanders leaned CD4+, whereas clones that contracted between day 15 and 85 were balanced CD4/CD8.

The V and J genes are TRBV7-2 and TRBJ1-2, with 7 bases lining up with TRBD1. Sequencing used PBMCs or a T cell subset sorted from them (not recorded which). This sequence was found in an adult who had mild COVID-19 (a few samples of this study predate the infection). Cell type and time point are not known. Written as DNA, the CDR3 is TGTGCCAGCAGCTTCAGCTTCGGACAGGACTATGGCTACACCTTC. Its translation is CASSFSFGQDYGYTF.